This entry is about one TCR beta chain. Clones were sequenced by immunoSEQ multiplex PCR, and TCRdb holds only the in-frame ones, with some missing. This sample yields more than 550,000 clones, of which roughly 72% are seen a single time; under 2% belongs to the top ten. These data originate in a study of shared clonotypes between healthy human individuals. Germline V gene lookup returns CDR1 MDHEN and CDR2 SYDVKM. The CDR3 is made up of 13 amino acids. Trimming removed 7 bases at V and 7 bases at J, with 17 bases between. Sequencing was carried out using memory CD4+ T cells sorted from blood. Subset noted: CD45RA-negative fraction. V is TRBV28 and J is TRBJ2-7; TRBD2 might be the D (5 bases). The source is a woman in her twenties or thirties in good health. CDR3 loop: CASTLTRLREQYF. The CDR3 coding sequence is TGTGCCAGCACCCTAACTAGGTTACGAGAGCAGTACTTC.